This is a list of T cell receptor beta chains from one sample in a study of T cell responses to AZD1222 COVID-19 vaccine. Sequenced by immunoSEQ multiplex PCR; TCRdb stores in-frame clones only, minus some. The table lists 120,000 or so clones, roughly 87% of them singletons, with roughly a tenth in the top ten. The sequences come from peripheral blood, collected on day 0 of AZD1222 vaccination. The receptor set was obtained from an adult in good health. Each CDR3 is given with its conserved first and last residue. Fields, in order: clone size, V gene, D gene, CDR3 length, J gene, CDR3 DNA, CDR3 protein. D genes are given only for firm matches. Clone size is given for some rows only: seen once, a few or many times, or a class if the clone is expanded.

clone_size: NA
v_call: TRBV24-1
d_call: NA
cdr3_length: 16
j_call: TRBJ2-1
cdr3_nt: TGTGCCACCAGTGATTCCGGAGGGAGCTCCTACAATGAGCAGTTCTTC
cdr3_aa: CATSDSGGSSYNEQFF

clone_size: NA
v_call: TRBV30
d_call: NA
cdr3_length: 14
j_call: TRBJ2-7
cdr3_nt: TGTGCCTGGAGTCTTCCATTTGGTCCCTACGAGCAGTACTTC
cdr3_aa: CAWSLPFGPYEQYF

clone_size: once
v_call: TRBV6-5
d_call: NA
cdr3_length: 12
j_call: TRBJ1-1
cdr3_nt: TGTGCCAGCAGTACGGGCCGCACTGAAGCTTTCTTT
cdr3_aa: CASSTGRTEAFF

clone_size: NA
v_call: TRBV24-1
d_call: NA
cdr3_length: 14
j_call: TRBJ2-1
cdr3_nt: TGTGCCACCAGTAGGCTTTCGGGGCTCAATGAGCAGTTCTTC
cdr3_aa: CATSRLSGLNEQFF

clone_size: NA
v_call: TRBV27
d_call: NA
cdr3_length: 16
j_call: TRBJ1-2
cdr3_nt: TGTGCCAGCAGTCCAATACAGCGACAGTCCTACTATGGCTACACCTTC
cdr3_aa: CASSPIQRQSYYGYTF

clone_size: NA
v_call: TRBV4-1
d_call: TRBD1
cdr3_length: 16
j_call: TRBJ2-7
cdr3_nt: TGCGCCAGCAGCCAAGATAGGGGACAGGGTACGCTCGAGCAGTACTTC
cdr3_aa: CASSQDRGQGTLEQYF

clone_size: NA
v_call: TRBV2
d_call: TRBD1
cdr3_length: 14
j_call: TRBJ2-2
cdr3_nt: TGTGCCAGCAGTGATATACAGGGGACCGGGGAGCTGTTTTTT
cdr3_aa: CASSDIQGTGELFF

clone_size: few
v_call: TRBV7-9
d_call: TRBD1
cdr3_length: 12
j_call: TRBJ2-7
cdr3_nt: TGTGCCAGCAGCTGGACAGGGCACGAGCAGTACTTC
cdr3_aa: CASSWTGHEQYF

clone_size: NA
v_call: TRBV7-9
d_call: TRBD2
cdr3_length: 13
j_call: TRBJ2-5
cdr3_nt: TGTGCCAGCAGCTCGTGGCGGGGGTTGACCCAGTACTTC
cdr3_aa: CASSSWRGLTQYF

clone_size: NA
v_call: TRBV5-1
d_call: NA
cdr3_length: 16
j_call: TRBJ1-6
cdr3_nt: TGCGCCAGCAGTTGGACACCGAGCTCCTATAATTCACCCCTCCACTTT
cdr3_aa: CASSWTPSSYNSPLHF

clone_size: NA
v_call: TRBV2
d_call: TRBD1
cdr3_length: 15
j_call: TRBJ1-6
cdr3_nt: TGTGCCAGCAGTGAGGACAGGGAGAACGGTTCACCCCTCCACTTT
cdr3_aa: CASSEDRENGSPLHF

clone_size: NA
v_call: TRBV12-3/TRBV12-4
d_call: NA
cdr3_length: 11
j_call: TRBJ2-3
cdr3_nt: TGTGCCAGCAGACAGGCAGATACGCAGTATTTT
cdr3_aa: CASRQADTQYF

clone_size: NA
v_call: TRBV25-1
d_call: NA
cdr3_length: 13
j_call: TRBJ2-7
cdr3_nt: TGTGCCAGCAGGGACGCGGGGGCTGGGGAGCAGTACTTC
cdr3_aa: CASRDAGAGEQYF

clone_size: NA
v_call: TRBV9
d_call: TRBD2
cdr3_length: 17
j_call: TRBJ2-2
cdr3_nt: TGTGCCAGCAGCCCAGGACTAGCGGGAGGAAGGACCGGGGAGCTGTTTTTT
cdr3_aa: CASSPGLAGGRTGELFF

clone_size: NA
v_call: TRBV5-1
d_call: NA
cdr3_length: 14
j_call: TRBJ2-7
cdr3_nt: TGCGCCAGCAGCTTGAGGGGGTCGGGATACGAGCAGTACTTC
cdr3_aa: CASSLRGSGYEQYF

clone_size: NA
v_call: TRBV30
d_call: TRBD2
cdr3_length: 16
j_call: TRBJ2-1
cdr3_nt: TGTGCCTGGAGCCTCTCGGGGGGTTGGCCCAACAATGAGCAGTTCTTC
cdr3_aa: CAWSLSGGWPNNEQFF

clone_size: NA
v_call: TRBV4-1
d_call: NA
cdr3_length: 12
j_call: TRBJ1-3
cdr3_nt: TGCGCCAGCAGCCACGAAAGGAACACCATATATTTT
cdr3_aa: CASSHERNTIYF

clone_size: once
v_call: TRBV30
d_call: NA
cdr3_length: 14
j_call: TRBJ2-3
cdr3_nt: TGTGCCTGGACCTCGGTGACTAGCACAGATACGCAGTATTTT
cdr3_aa: CAWTSVTSTDTQYF

clone_size: NA
v_call: TRBV3-1/TRBV3-2
d_call: TRBD2
cdr3_length: 17
j_call: TRBJ2-6
cdr3_nt: TGTGCCAGCAGCCAAGATGGGGAGGGAGCTGGGGCCAACGTCCTGACTTTC
cdr3_aa: CASSQDGEGAGANVLTF

clone_size: NA
v_call: TRBV25-1
d_call: NA
cdr3_length: 17
j_call: TRBJ2-7
cdr3_nt: TGTGCCAGCAGTGGGCTAGGACAGTCTAGCGGAGCTTACGAGCAGTACTTC
cdr3_aa: CASSGLGQSSGAYEQYF

clone_size: NA
v_call: TRBV27
d_call: NA
cdr3_length: 12
j_call: TRBJ2-1
cdr3_nt: TGTGCCAGCAGTCCAGATTGGGGTCCCGAGTTCTTC
cdr3_aa: CASSPDWGPEFF

clone_size: once
v_call: TRBV5-1
d_call: NA
cdr3_length: 15
j_call: TRBJ2-5
cdr3_nt: TGCGCCAGCAGCTTGGTTCCCGGGACAAGAGAGACCCAGTACTTC
cdr3_aa: CASSLVPGTRETQYF

clone_size: NA
v_call: TRBV9
d_call: TRBD2
cdr3_length: 17
j_call: TRBJ2-3
cdr3_nt: TGTGCCAGCAGCGCTAAAGGGGGACTAGCGGGAGTAGATACGCAGTATTTT
cdr3_aa: CASSAKGGLAGVDTQYF

clone_size: NA
v_call: TRBV29-1
d_call: TRBD1
cdr3_length: 13
j_call: TRBJ2-3
cdr3_nt: TGCAGCGTGTGGGCAGGGGGCGCAGATACGCAGTATTTT
cdr3_aa: CSVWAGGADTQYF

clone_size: NA
v_call: TRBV20-1
d_call: NA
cdr3_length: 11
j_call: TRBJ2-1
cdr3_nt: TGCAGTGCTAGAAGCTACAATGAGCAGTTCTTC
cdr3_aa: CSARSYNEQFF

clone_size: NA
v_call: TRBV6-5
d_call: NA
cdr3_length: 16
j_call: TRBJ2-3
cdr3_nt: TGTGCCAGCAGTTACTCCCCTAGCGCCCCACGGAATACGCAGTATTTT
cdr3_aa: CASSYSPSAPRNTQYF

clone_size: NA
v_call: TRBV27
d_call: NA
cdr3_length: 17
j_call: TRBJ1-5
cdr3_nt: TGTGCCAGCAGTGCACACAGGGAGGGGGGTAGCAATCAGCCCCAGCATTTT
cdr3_aa: CASSAHREGGSNQPQHF

clone_size: NA
v_call: TRBV6-5
d_call: TRBD1
cdr3_length: 15
j_call: TRBJ1-2
cdr3_nt: TGTGCCAGCAGCCATTCGGGACAGTCCCTCTATGGCTACACCTTC
cdr3_aa: CASSHSGQSLYGYTF

clone_size: NA
v_call: TRBV7-3
d_call: TRBD2
cdr3_length: 18
j_call: TRBJ2-7
cdr3_nt: TGTGCCAGCAGCTTAAAGCCTAGCGGGAGGGTTGGCGCCTACGAGCAGTACTTC
cdr3_aa: CASSLKPSGRVGAYEQYF

clone_size: NA
v_call: TRBV28
d_call: NA
cdr3_length: 12
j_call: TRBJ1-6
cdr3_nt: TGTGCCAGCAGTTCCTCGGGGGACCCCGAACACTTT
cdr3_aa: CASSSSGDPEHF

clone_size: NA
v_call: TRBV12-3/TRBV12-4
d_call: NA
cdr3_length: 13
j_call: TRBJ1-2
cdr3_nt: TGTGCCAGCAGTTTAGGGAGGGGAAGCGGCTACACCTTC
cdr3_aa: CASSLGRGSGYTF

clone_size: NA
v_call: TRBV13
d_call: TRBD1
cdr3_length: 15
j_call: TRBJ2-7
cdr3_nt: TGTGCCAGCAGCTCGCCGGGACAGGGATACTACGAGCAGTACTTC
cdr3_aa: CASSSPGQGYYEQYF

clone_size: NA
v_call: TRBV12-3/TRBV12-4
d_call: NA
cdr3_length: 13
j_call: TRBJ2-5
cdr3_nt: TGTGCCAGCAGTGAAAAGGGTATGAAGACCCAGTACTTC
cdr3_aa: CASSEKGMKTQYF

clone_size: NA
v_call: TRBV30
d_call: TRBD1
cdr3_length: 13
j_call: TRBJ1-2
cdr3_nt: TGTGCCTGGAGTGGACAGGGGTACTATGGCTACACCTTC
cdr3_aa: CAWSGQGYYGYTF

clone_size: NA
v_call: TRBV5-4
d_call: NA
cdr3_length: 13
j_call: TRBJ1-1
cdr3_nt: TGTGCCAGCAGCTTGGACCTGAACACTGAAGCTTTCTTT
cdr3_aa: CASSLDLNTEAFF

clone_size: NA
v_call: TRBV7-6
d_call: TRBD1
cdr3_length: 13
j_call: TRBJ2-7
cdr3_nt: TGTGCCAGCAGCCACTTCAGGGGGAACGAGCAGTACTTC
cdr3_aa: CASSHFRGNEQYF

clone_size: once
v_call: TRBV11-2
d_call: TRBD1
cdr3_length: 14
j_call: TRBJ1-1
cdr3_nt: TGTGCCAGCAGCTTAGTACAGGGGATCACTGAAGCTTTCTTT
cdr3_aa: CASSLVQGITEAFF

clone_size: NA
v_call: TRBV11-3
d_call: NA
cdr3_length: 17
j_call: TRBJ2-2
cdr3_nt: TGTGCCAGCAGCTTAAACCCCATTTTTGAGAACACCGGGGAGCTGTTTTTT
cdr3_aa: CASSLNPIFENTGELFF

clone_size: NA
v_call: TRBV3-1/TRBV3-2
d_call: NA
cdr3_length: 16
j_call: TRBJ1-2
cdr3_nt: TGTGCCAGCAGCCAGCTTATTAGGACAGTCAGCTATGGCTACACCTTC
cdr3_aa: CASSQLIRTVSYGYTF

clone_size: NA
v_call: TRBV5-1
d_call: NA
cdr3_length: 15
j_call: TRBJ1-1
cdr3_nt: TGCGCCAGCAGCTTGGACGGAAGCATGAACACTGAAGCTTTCTTT
cdr3_aa: CASSLDGSMNTEAFF

clone_size: NA
v_call: TRBV5-6
d_call: NA
cdr3_length: 13
j_call: TRBJ2-5
cdr3_nt: TGTGCCAGCAGCTTGGTGTCTGAAGAGACCCAGTACTTC
cdr3_aa: CASSLVSEETQYF

clone_size: NA
v_call: TRBV6-5
d_call: TRBD1
cdr3_length: 16
j_call: TRBJ2-5
cdr3_nt: TGTGCCAGCAGTTCTATGCCGGGACAGGGGGCGGAGACCCAGTACTTC
cdr3_aa: CASSSMPGQGAETQYF

clone_size: NA
v_call: TRBV5-1
d_call: TRBD1
cdr3_length: 16
j_call: TRBJ2-5
cdr3_nt: TGCGCCAGCAGCTTGTCCCCCGGGACAGGGGCGGAGACCCAGTACTTC
cdr3_aa: CASSLSPGTGAETQYF

clone_size: NA
v_call: TRBV7-9
d_call: TRBD1
cdr3_length: 14
j_call: TRBJ1-4
cdr3_nt: TGTGCCAGCAGCCATACAGGGGCGGATGAAAAACTGTTTTTT
cdr3_aa: CASSHTGADEKLFF

clone_size: NA
v_call: TRBV7-2
d_call: TRBD1
cdr3_length: 15
j_call: TRBJ1-5
cdr3_nt: TGTGCCAGCAGCTCGAGAGGGGGCGCGGGGCAGCCCCAGCATTTT
cdr3_aa: CASSSRGGAGQPQHF

clone_size: NA
v_call: TRBV7-9
d_call: TRBD1
cdr3_length: 14
j_call: TRBJ1-4
cdr3_nt: TGTGCCAGCAGCAACAGGGGGGCTAATGAAAAACTGTTTTTT
cdr3_aa: CASSNRGANEKLFF

clone_size: few
v_call: TRBV10-3
d_call: NA
cdr3_length: 15
j_call: TRBJ1-3
cdr3_nt: TGTGCCATCAGCCCCCCGGGACAATCTGGAAACACCATATATTTT
cdr3_aa: CAISPPGQSGNTIYF

clone_size: NA
v_call: TRBV12-3/TRBV12-4
d_call: NA
cdr3_length: 13
j_call: TRBJ2-3
cdr3_nt: TGTGCCAGCAGGCAGAGTTCTACAGATACGCAGTATTTT
cdr3_aa: CASRQSSTDTQYF

clone_size: NA
v_call: TRBV15
d_call: NA
cdr3_length: 13
j_call: TRBJ1-1
cdr3_nt: TGTGCCACCAGCAGGCAGAAGAACACTGAAGCTTTCTTT
cdr3_aa: CATSRQKNTEAFF

clone_size: once
v_call: TRBV21-1
d_call: NA
cdr3_length: 16
j_call: TRBJ2-7
cdr3_nt: TGTGCCAGCAGCAATGGGGACAGGAGGGGGCTCTACGAGCAGTACTTC
cdr3_aa: CASSNGDRRGLYEQYF

clone_size: NA
v_call: TRBV7-2
d_call: TRBD2
cdr3_length: 15
j_call: TRBJ2-1
cdr3_nt: TGTGCCAGCAGCCCCCGGACTAGCTCCTACAATGAGCAGTTCTTC
cdr3_aa: CASSPRTSSYNEQFF

clone_size: NA
v_call: TRBV5-4
d_call: NA
cdr3_length: 19
j_call: TRBJ1-4
cdr3_nt: TGTGCCAGCAGCTTGCAAGCGGGATTTTGGGGGACAACTAATGAAAAACTGTTTTTT
cdr3_aa: CASSLQAGFWGTTNEKLFF

clone_size: NA
v_call: TRBV11-2
d_call: TRBD1
cdr3_length: 15
j_call: TRBJ2-6
cdr3_nt: TGTGCCAGCGGGGAACAGGGGGCTGGGGCCAACGTCCTGACTTTC
cdr3_aa: CASGEQGAGANVLTF

clone_size: NA
v_call: TRBV28
d_call: TRBD1
cdr3_length: 15
j_call: TRBJ2-7
cdr3_nt: TGTGCCAGCACCACAGGACAGGGGGTTTCCTACGAGCAGTACTTC
cdr3_aa: CASTTGQGVSYEQYF

clone_size: few
v_call: TRBV7-3
d_call: NA
cdr3_length: 14
j_call: TRBJ2-3
cdr3_nt: TGTGCCAGCAGCTCAGGACAGACCACAGATACGCAGTATTTT
cdr3_aa: CASSSGQTTDTQYF